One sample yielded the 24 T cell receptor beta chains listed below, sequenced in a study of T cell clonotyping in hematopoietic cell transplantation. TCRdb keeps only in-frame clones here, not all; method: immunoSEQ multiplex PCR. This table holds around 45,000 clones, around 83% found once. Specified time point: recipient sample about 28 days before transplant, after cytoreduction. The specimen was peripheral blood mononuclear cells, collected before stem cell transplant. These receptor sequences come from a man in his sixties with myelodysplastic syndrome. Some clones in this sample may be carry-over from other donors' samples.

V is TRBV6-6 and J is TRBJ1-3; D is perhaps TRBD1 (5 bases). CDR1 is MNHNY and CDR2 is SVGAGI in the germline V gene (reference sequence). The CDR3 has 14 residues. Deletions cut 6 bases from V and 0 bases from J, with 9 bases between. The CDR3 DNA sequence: TGTGCCAGCAGGCGACAGCCCTCTGGAAACACCATATATTTT. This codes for CASRRQPSGNTIYF.

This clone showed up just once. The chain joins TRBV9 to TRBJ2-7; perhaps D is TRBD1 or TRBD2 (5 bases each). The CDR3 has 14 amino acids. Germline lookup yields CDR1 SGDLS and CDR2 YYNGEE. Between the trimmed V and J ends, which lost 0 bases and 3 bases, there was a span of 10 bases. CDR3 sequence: CASSVGDPNYEQYF. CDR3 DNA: TGTGCCAGCAGCGTAGGGGACCCTAACTACGAGCAGTACTTC.

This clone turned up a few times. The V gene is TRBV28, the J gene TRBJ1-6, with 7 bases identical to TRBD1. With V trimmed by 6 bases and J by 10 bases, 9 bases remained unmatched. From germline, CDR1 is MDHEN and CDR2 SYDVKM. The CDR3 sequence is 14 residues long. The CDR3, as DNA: TGTGCCAGCAGGTACCACAGGGGAGGATCACCCCTCCACTTT. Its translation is CASRYHRGGSPLHF.

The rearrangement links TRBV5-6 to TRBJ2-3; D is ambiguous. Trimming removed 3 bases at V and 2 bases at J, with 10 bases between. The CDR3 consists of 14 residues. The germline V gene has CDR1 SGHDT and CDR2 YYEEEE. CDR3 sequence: CASSWVSPTDTQYF. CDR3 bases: TGTGCCAGCAGCTGGGTGAGTCCCACAGATACGCAGTATTTT.

CDR3 nucleotide sequence: TGCGCCAGCAGTGTAAAGGACAGGGTGAATCAGCCCCAGCATTTT. It specifies CASSVKDRVNQPQHF. The chain uses TRBV10-1 and TRBJ1-5; 8 nucleotides align to TRBD1. J was trimmed by 4 bases and V by 4 bases; bases with no gene match: 6. CDR3 length: 15 residues. Per the germline V gene, CDR1 is WNHNN and CDR2 is SYGVQD (reference sequence).

The CDR3 sequence: CASSNPGQGNTGELFF. CDR3 bases: TGTGCCAGTAGCAATCCGGGACAGGGGAACACCGGGGAGCTGTTTTTT. The rearrangement joins TRBV19 to TRBJ2-2; 9 positions agree with TRBD1. The germline V gene encodes CDR1 LNHDA and CDR2 SQIVND (reference sequence). Germline trimming cut 6 bases from V and 1 base from J; bases unmatched to any gene: 6. The CDR3 is 16 residues long.

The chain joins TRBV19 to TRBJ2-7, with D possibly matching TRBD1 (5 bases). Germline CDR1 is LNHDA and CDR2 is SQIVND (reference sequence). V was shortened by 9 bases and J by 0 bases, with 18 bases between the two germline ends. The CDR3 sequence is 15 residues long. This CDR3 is CASPWTSKSSYEQYF. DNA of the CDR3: TGTGCCAGCCCCTGGACATCGAAGAGCTCCTACGAGCAGTACTTC.

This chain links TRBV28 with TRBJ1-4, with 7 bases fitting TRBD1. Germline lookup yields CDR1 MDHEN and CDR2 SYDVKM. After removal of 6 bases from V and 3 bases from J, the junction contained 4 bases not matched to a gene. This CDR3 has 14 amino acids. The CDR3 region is CASRPGQPNEKLFF. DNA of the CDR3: TGTGCCAGCAGGCCGGGACAGCCTAATGAAAAACTGTTTTTT.

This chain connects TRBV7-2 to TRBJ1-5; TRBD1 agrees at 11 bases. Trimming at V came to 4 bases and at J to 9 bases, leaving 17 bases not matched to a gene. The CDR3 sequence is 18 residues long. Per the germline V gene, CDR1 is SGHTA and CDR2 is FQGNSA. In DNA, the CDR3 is TGTGCCAGCAGCTCTCTGACCTCGGACAGGGGGCCCACTCGGCCCCAGCATTTT. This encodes CASSSLTSDRGPTRPQHF.

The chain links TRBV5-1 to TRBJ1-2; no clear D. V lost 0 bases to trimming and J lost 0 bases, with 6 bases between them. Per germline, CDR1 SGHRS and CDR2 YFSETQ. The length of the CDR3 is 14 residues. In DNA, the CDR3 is TGCGCCAGCAGCTTGGAGGCGGCTAACTATGGCTACACCTTC. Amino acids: CASSLEAANYGYTF.

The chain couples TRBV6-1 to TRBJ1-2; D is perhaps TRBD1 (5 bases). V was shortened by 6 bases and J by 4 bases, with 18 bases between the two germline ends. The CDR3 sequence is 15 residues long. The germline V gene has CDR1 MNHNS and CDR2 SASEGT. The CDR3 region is CASSPQGDLRYGYTF. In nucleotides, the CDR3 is TGTGCCAGCAGCCCTCAGGGTGACTTGCGCTATGGCTACACCTTC.

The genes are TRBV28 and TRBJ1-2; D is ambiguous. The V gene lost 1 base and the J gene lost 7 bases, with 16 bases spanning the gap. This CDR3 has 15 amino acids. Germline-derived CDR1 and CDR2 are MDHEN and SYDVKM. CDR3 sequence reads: CASSLSGGVLFGYTF. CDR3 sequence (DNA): TGTGCCAGCAGTTTATCAGGCGGGGTCCTTTTTGGCTACACCTTC.

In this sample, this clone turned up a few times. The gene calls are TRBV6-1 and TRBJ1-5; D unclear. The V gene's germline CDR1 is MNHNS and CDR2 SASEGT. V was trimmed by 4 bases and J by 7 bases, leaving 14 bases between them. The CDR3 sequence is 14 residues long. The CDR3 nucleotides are TGTGCCAGCAGTGTCATCAGGAATGTCCAGCCCCAGCATTTT. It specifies CASSVIRNVQPQHF.

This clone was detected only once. The CDR3 here is CATSRSGTGIYEQYF. CDR3 bases: TGTGCCACCAGCAGATCCGGGACAGGGATCTACGAGCAGTACTTC. The chain links TRBV15 to TRBJ2-7; 9 positions agree with TRBD1. The CDR3 covers 15 residues. V gave up 2 bases and J gave up 3 bases; unmatched junction bases: 5. Germline V gene data show CDR1 as LNHNV and CDR2 as YYDKDF (reference sequence).

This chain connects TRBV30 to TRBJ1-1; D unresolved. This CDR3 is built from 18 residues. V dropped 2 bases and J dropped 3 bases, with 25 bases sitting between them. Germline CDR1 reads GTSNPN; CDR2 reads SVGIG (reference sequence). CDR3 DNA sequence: TGTGCCTGGAGTCCTCGGACGAGTAGATCCACTCGACACACTGAAGCTTTCTTT. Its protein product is CAWSPRTSRSTRHTEAFF.

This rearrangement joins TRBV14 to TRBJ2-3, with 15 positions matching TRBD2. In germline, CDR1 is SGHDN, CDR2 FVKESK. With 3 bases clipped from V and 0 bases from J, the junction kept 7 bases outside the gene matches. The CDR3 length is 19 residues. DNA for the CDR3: TGTGCCAGCAGCCAGCCGGGACTAGCGGGGGGATCTAGCACAGATACGCAGTATTTT. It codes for CASSQPGLAGGSSTDTQYF. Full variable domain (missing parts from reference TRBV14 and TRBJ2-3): EAGVTQFPSHSVIEKGQTVTLRCDPISGHDNLYWYRRVMGKEIKFLLHFVKESKQDESGMPNNRFLAERTGGTYSTLKVQPAELEDSGVYFCASSQPGLAGGSSTDTQYFGPGTRLTVL.

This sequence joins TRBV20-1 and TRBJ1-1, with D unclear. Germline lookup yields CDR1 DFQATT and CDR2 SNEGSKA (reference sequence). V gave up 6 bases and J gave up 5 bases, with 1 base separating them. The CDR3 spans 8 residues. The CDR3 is CSATEAFF. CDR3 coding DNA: TGCAGTGCAACTGAAGCTTTCTTT.

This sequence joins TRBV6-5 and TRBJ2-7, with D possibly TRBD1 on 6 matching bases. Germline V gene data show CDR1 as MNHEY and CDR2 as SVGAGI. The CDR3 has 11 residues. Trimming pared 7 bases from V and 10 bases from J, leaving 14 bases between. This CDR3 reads CASIAAGAQYF. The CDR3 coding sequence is TGTGCCAGCATAGCTGCAGGGGCACAGTACTTC.

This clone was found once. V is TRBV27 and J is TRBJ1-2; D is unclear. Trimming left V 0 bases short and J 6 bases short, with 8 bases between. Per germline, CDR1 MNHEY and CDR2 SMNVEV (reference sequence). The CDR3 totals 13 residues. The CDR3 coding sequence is TGTGCCAGCAGTTTATCACAAAACAATGGCTACACCTTC. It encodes CASSLSQNNGYTF.

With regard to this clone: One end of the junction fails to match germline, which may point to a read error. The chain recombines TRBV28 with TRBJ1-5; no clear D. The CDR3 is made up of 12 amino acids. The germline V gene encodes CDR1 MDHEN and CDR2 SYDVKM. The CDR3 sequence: CASRDSDQPQHF. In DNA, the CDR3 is TGTGCCAGCAGAGATAGCGATCAGCCCCAGCATTTT.

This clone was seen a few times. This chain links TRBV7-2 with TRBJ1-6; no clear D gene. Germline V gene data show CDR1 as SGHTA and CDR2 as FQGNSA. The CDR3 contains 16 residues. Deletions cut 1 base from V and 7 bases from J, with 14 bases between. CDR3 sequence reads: CASSLVIGTLNSPLHF. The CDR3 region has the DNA TGTGCCAGCAGCTTAGTAATCGGCACCCTAAATTCACCCCTCCACTTT.

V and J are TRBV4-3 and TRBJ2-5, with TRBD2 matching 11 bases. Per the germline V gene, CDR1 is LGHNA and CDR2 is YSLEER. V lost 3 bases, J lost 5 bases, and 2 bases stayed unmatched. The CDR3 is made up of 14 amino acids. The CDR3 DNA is TGCGCCAGCAGCCAGTGGACTAGCGGGGAGACCCAGTACTTC. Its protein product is CASSQWTSGETQYF.

The CDR3 spells CASSVDQGWTEAFF. As DNA, the CDR3 is TGTGCCAGCAGCGTAGACCAGGGTTGGACTGAAGCTTTCTTT. V usage is TRBV9 and J usage is TRBJ1-1, with D perhaps matching TRBD1 (5 bases). CDR3 size: 14 residues. Germline CDR1 reads SGDLS; CDR2 reads YYNGEE. The V gene lost 0 bases and the J gene lost 5 bases, with 11 bases spanning the gap.

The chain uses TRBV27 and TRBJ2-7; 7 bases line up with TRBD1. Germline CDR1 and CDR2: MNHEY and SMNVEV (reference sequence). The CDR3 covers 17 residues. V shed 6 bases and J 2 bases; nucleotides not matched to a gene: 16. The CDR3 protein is CASSSPSTGKKAYEQYF. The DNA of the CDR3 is TGTGCCAGCAGCTCCCCCTCGACAGGGAAAAAGGCCTACGAGCAGTACTTC.